This TCR beta chain came from a study of brain T cells in children with intractable seizures (dated by TCRdb to 2020 to 2022). Broadly, across the study: Resected brain tissue from about 53 pediatric epilepsy surgery cases was initially screened for immune gene transcripts with a NanoString immunology panel. About 70% of the 12 selected surgery cases also had pre-surgery blood sequenced, which left four cases with brain tissue only. Paper-wide results and their limitations: Because sequencing depth differed between pre- and post-surgery blood, the absence of clones from the pre-surgery sample may reflect undersampling. Viral specificity was inferred solely from CDR3 sequence similarity, and the HCMV serostatus of the patients was not known.

The time point label corresponds to: blood from clinic visit 5 months post-surgery; TSC patient then seizure free. The surgery cases showing the highest brain T cell transcript signatures were chosen for TCR beta chain sequencing of brain tissue and, when available, of blood. Patients had been treated with at least one anti-epileptic drug before surgery. The TCR-sequenced patients were children whose drug-resistant epilepsy was caused by tuberous sclerosis complex, focal cortical dysplasia, Rasmussen encephalitis or hemimegalencephaly. The Monarch genomic DNA purification kit was used to extract bulk genomic DNA from unsorted brain tissue and whole blood. On this clone itself: Its specific antigen is unknown. No much larger clone exists at a distance of one base, and base qualities are not known. Other DNA sequences in this sample translate to the same CDR3.

TCR beta chain sequences were generated from genomic DNA using the immunoSEQ assay. Under the source paper's analysis protocol: CDR3 sequences not starting with the conserved framework cysteine at position 104 were manually removed. To get clonality, the normalized Shannon's Diversity Index was subtracted from one, giving values from 0 (maximal diversity) to 1 (oligoclonal). Chi-squared comparison-of-proportions tests were used to check whether the frequency of the same CDR3 differed between samples, for example brain versus blood. Public clonotypes were found through immuneACCESS searches, while the VDJdb browser was used to judge similarity to known antiviral clonotypes. TCRdb holds this immuneACCESS table with in-frame rearrangements only. Some clones are missing; in checked studies, unresolved V genes explain under half, and the rest has no known cause. That table gives V, J and clone size, and the DNA gave D and trimming. The sample has 300,000 to 400,000 clones on record, nearly 95% of them singletons. 5.7% of the sample lies in the top ten.

V is cut by 3 bases and J by 5 bases, and the space between the germline ends is 23 bases. From the germline V gene, CDR1 is LGHNA and CDR2 is YNFKEQ. From the cysteine through the phenylalanine, the CDR3 covers 17 amino acids. Only the CDR3 DNA is retained, 51 bases long and in frame from the first base. The TCR comes from a boy under two years old with tuberous sclerosis and intractable seizures. Specimen: peripheral blood, collected approximately 5 months after surgery. The receptor chain draws on TRBV4-2 and TRBJ2-7; the D gene is tentatively TRBD1 or TRBD2, each matching 5 bases. The base sequence is TGTGCCAGCAGCCAGGGTACCGGGACGGCTGCTTTGGACGAGCAGTACTTC. Translated, this gives CASSQGTGTAALDEQYF.